A single sample gave rise to the 20 T cell receptor beta chains below, sequenced in a study of blood T cell repertoires in COVID-19. Here immunoSEQ multiplex PCR was the method, and the copy in TCRdb shows in-frame clones only, minus some. Altogether fewer than 450,000 clones are present, 88% being singletons, with the ten largest covering roughly 12%. Material: peripheral blood. The source is a woman in her forties or fifties with COVID-19, enrolled during active disease.

This clone was seen only once. The V call is TRBV9, the J call TRBJ1-2; a weak D match, TRBD1 (5 bases). V was pared by 5 bases and J by 4 bases, with 21 bases between. The length of the CDR3 is 16 residues. Germline V gene lookup returns CDR1 SGDLS and CDR2 YYNGEE. The CDR3 DNA sequence: TGTGCCAGCAGTTCCGCCGGGGGGGACGGCAGCTATGGCTACACCTTC. This codes for CASSSAGGDGSYGYTF. Looking up the rest from reference TRBV9 and TRBJ1-2 gives the full variable domain: DSGVTQTPKHLITATGQRVTLRCSPRSGDLSVYWYQQSLDQGLQFLIQYYNGEERAKGNILERFSAQQFPDLHSELNLSSLELGDSALYFCASSSAGGDGSYGYTFGSGTRLTVV.

The chain is built from TRBV7-2 and TRBJ1-2; no definite D call. V lost 5 bases and J lost 8, with 12 bases in between. CDR1 and CDR2 from the germline V gene are SGHTA and FQGNSA. The CDR3 spans 12 residues. This CDR3 reads CASSRAAGGYTF. Here the CDR3 DNA reads TGTGCCAGCAGCCGGGCCGCGGGGGGCTACACCTTC.

As for this clone: The same CDR3 also results from other DNA sequences found in this sample. This sequence joins TRBV9 and TRBJ2-3; 9 bases fit TRBD2. CDR3 size: 15 residues. In germline, CDR1 is SGDLS, CDR2 YYNGEE. The ends lost 2 bases at V and 5 bases at J; junction bases unmatched: 6. In nucleotides, the CDR3 is TGTGCCAGCAGCGTTGGGCGGGGGGGCAGAGATACGCAGTATTTT. It specifies CASSVGRGGRDTQYF. Supplemented by reference TRBV9 and TRBJ2-3, the full variable domain reads DSGVTQTPKHLITATGQRVTLRCSPRSGDLSVYWYQQSLDQGLQFLIQYYNGEERAKGNILERFSAQQFPDLHSELNLSSLELGDSALYFCASSVGRGGRDTQYFGPGTRLTVL.

Regarding this clone: At the DNA level, this CDR3 is encoded by other sequences in the same sample as well. The chain couples TRBV27 to TRBJ1-1; D is possibly TRBD1 (5 bases). The V end lost 5 bases, the J end lost 5 bases, and 12 bases lay between the germline ends. CDR1 is MNHEY and CDR2 is SMNVEV in the germline V gene (reference sequence). The length of the CDR3 is 13 residues. CDR3 DNA: TGTGCCAGCAGTCTCGGGGGTTGGACTGAAGCTTTCTTT. Its translation: CASSLGGWTEAFF.

The chain employs TRBV28 and TRBJ1-5; 7 bases line up with TRBD1. The V gene end was trimmed by 8 bases and the J gene end by 6 bases; junction bases not matched to a gene: 10. Per germline, CDR1 MDHEN and CDR2 SYDVKM. The CDR3 is made up of 14 amino acids. The CDR3 loop reads CASRGQRVTQPQHF. DNA for the CDR3: TGTGCCAGCCGGGGACAGCGGGTGACTCAGCCCCAGCATTTT.

V gene TRBV5-1 combines with J gene TRBJ1-6, with D unresolved. The CDR3 consists of 13 residues. Germline V gene sequence: CDR1 SGHRS, CDR2 YFSETQ. V shed 0 bases and J shed 9 bases, with 7 bases lying between them. CDR3 protein: CASSLDGSSPLHF. Here the CDR3 DNA reads TGCGCCAGCAGCTTGGACGGGAGTTCACCCCTCCACTTT. The full variable domain, completed using reference TRBV5-1 and TRBJ1-6, is KAGVTQTPRYLIKTRGQQVTLSCSPISGHRSVSWYQQTPGQGLQFLFEYFSETQRNKGNFPGRFSGRQFSNSRSEMNVSTLELGDSALYLCASSLDGSSPLHFGNGTRLTVT.

The chain is built from TRBV5-1 and TRBJ1-1; weak D call: TRBD1 (5 bases). CDR1 and CDR2 (germline): SGHRS, YFSETQ. V was clipped by 4 bases and J by 6 bases, with 19 bases between them. This CDR3 has 15 amino acids. The chain's CDR3 is CASSPATGIRSEAFF. In nucleotides, the CDR3 is TGCGCCAGCAGCCCAGCTACAGGCATTCGGTCTGAAGCTTTCTTT. Based on the CDR3 plus reference TRBV5-1 and TRBJ1-1, the full variable domain is KAGVTQTPRYLIKTRGQQVTLSCSPISGHRSVSWYQQTPGQGLQFLFEYFSETQRNKGNFPGRFSGRQFSNSRSEMNVSTLELGDSALYLCASSPATGIRSEAFFGQGTRLTVV.

The chain recombines TRBV24-1 with TRBJ1-2; no firm D call. Trimming took 3 bases from V and 0 from J, leaving 7 bases between them. Germline CDR1 and CDR2: KGHDR and SFDVKD. The CDR3 sequence is 14 residues long. This CDR3 reads CATSDPVANYGYTF. CDR3 sequence (DNA): TGTGCCACCAGTGATCCCGTAGCTAACTATGGCTACACCTTC.

J is TRBJ1-1 and V is TRBV11-2; no clear D. Looked up from germline, CDR1 is SGHAT and CDR2 is FQNNGV. The CDR3 runs to 13 residues. Trimming shortened V by 2 bases and J by 5 bases, and 9 bases separated the two germline ends. CDR3 residues: CASSLTTKTEAFF. CDR3 bases: TGTGCCAGCAGCTTAACGACTAAGACTGAAGCTTTCTTT. The full variable domain, with the rest looked up from reference TRBV11-2 and TRBJ1-1, is EAGVAQSPRYKIIEKRQSVAFWCNPISGHATLYWYQQILGQGPKLLIQFQNNGVVDDSQLPKDRFSAERLKGVDSTLKIQPAKLEDSAVYLCASSLTTKTEAFFGQGTRLTVV.

The chain uses TRBV7-3 and TRBJ1-3; tentatively, D is TRBD1 (5 bases). Trimming took 5 bases from V and 2 from J, leaving 7 bases between them. The CDR3 contains 13 residues. Germline CDR1 SGHTA, CDR2 FQGTGA. CDR3 residues: CASSRGTGNTIYF. The CDR3 region has the DNA TGTGCCAGCAGCAGGGGTACTGGAAACACCATATATTTT.

The chain has TRBV29-1 and TRBJ1-1; 12 nucleotides line up with TRBD1. The junction had 10 bases not matched to a gene; V was cut back by 6 bases and J by 5 bases. This CDR3 is 15 amino acids long. CDR1 SQVTM and CDR2 ANQGSEA come from the germline V gene. The CDR3 DNA follows: TGCAGCGTAGACGGGACAGGGGGCTACAATACTGAAGCTTTCTTT. Amino acid sequence: CSVDGTGGYNTEAFF.

The V call is TRBV19, the J call TRBJ1-2, with 7 bases fitting TRBD1. The V segment lost 5 bases and the J segment 8 bases; nucleotides outside the gene matches: 8. CDR3 length: 13 residues. Germline V gene lookup returns CDR1 LNHDA and CDR2 SQIVND (reference sequence). The CDR3 DNA is TGTGCCAGTAGTCCAACAGGGGTGGAGGGCTACACCTTC. Translated, it gives CASSPTGVEGYTF.

The table lists this clone with a few counts. This chain joins TRBV7-2 and TRBJ1-3; 7 bases are shared with TRBD1. V dropped 2 bases and J dropped 0; count of bases not matched to a gene: 7. Germline V gene sequence: CDR1 SGHTA, CDR2 FQGNSA. This CDR3 is 17 amino acids long. The CDR3 loop is CASSLYVGQLSGNTIYF. The CDR3 nucleotides read TGTGCCAGCAGCTTATATGTGGGACAGCTCTCTGGAAACACCATATATTTT.

The gene calls are TRBV5-5 and TRBJ2-1; 10 bases match TRBD2. Trimming cost V 4 bases and J 11 bases; bases outside gene matches: 9. Germline CDR1 reads SGHKS; CDR2 reads YYEKEE (reference sequence). The length of the CDR3 is 14 residues. The CDR3 bases are TGTGCCAGCAGCCCCATCAGCGGGGGGGGGAAGCAGTTCTTC. It codes for CASSPISGGGKQFF. Drawing the rest from reference TRBV5-5 and TRBJ2-1, the complete variable domain is DAGVTQSPTHLIKTRGQQVTLRCSPISGHKSVSWYQQVLGQGPQFIFQYYEKEERGRGNFPDRFSARQFPNYSSELNVNALLLGDSALYLCASSPISGGGKQFFGPGTRLTVL.

This clone was detected only a few times. This chain links TRBV29-1 with TRBJ1-1; D is uncertain. V lost 5 bases and J 7 bases, leaving 11 bases between the germline ends. This CDR3 region has 11 residues. CDR1 and CDR2 from the germline V gene are SQVTM and ANQGSEA. CDR3 in amino acids: CSVCNQVEAFF. CDR3 in DNA: TGCAGCGTTTGTAATCAGGTTGAAGCTTTCTTT.

V is TRBV7-3 and J is TRBJ1-1; tentatively, D is TRBD1 (5 bases). Trimming took off 2 bases at V and 1 base at J, with 8 bases between the two ends. The length of the CDR3 is 14 residues. The germline gives CDR1 SGHTA, CDR2 FQGTGA. The CDR3 loop reads CASSLQGQNTEAFF. The CDR3 DNA reads as TGTGCCAGCAGCTTACAGGGTCAGAACACTGAAGCTTTCTTT. Full variable domain (missing parts from reference TRBV7-3 and TRBJ1-1): GAGVSQTPSNKVTEKGKYVELRCDPISGHTALYWYRQSLGQGPEFLIYFQGTGAADDSGLPNDRFFAVRPEGSVSTLKIQRTERGDSAVYLCASSLQGQNTEAFFGQGTRLTVV.

The chain uses TRBV29-1 and TRBJ1-4, with unresolved D. The CDR3 runs 11 residues. CDR1 and CDR2 (germline): SQVTM, ANQGSEA. V was shortened by 3 bases and J by 12 bases, with 11 bases between the two germline ends. The CDR3 loop reads CSVERGLELFF. In DNA form, the CDR3 reads TGCAGCGTTGAGCGGGGTTTGGAACTGTTTTTT.

This clone occurred once. DNA for the CDR3: TGTGCCAGCAGTCCCCCAGGATACTATAATTCACCCCTCCACTTT. The encoded protein is CASSPPGYYNSPLHF. The J gene is TRBJ1-6, the V gene TRBV28; no definite D call. The CDR3 extends over 15 amino acids. The V gene's germline CDR1 is MDHEN and CDR2 SYDVKM. With 5 bases removed from V and 3 bases from J, the gap between germline ends came to 11 bases.

V and J are TRBV10-3 and TRBJ1-1, with 10 bases identical to TRBD1. J lost 5 bases, V lost 11 bases, and 11 bases had no gene match. Germline V gene data show CDR1 as ENHRY and CDR2 as SYGVKD. The CDR3 sequence is 14 residues long. The CDR3 sequence is CAVKTGGRGTEAFF. The DNA of the CDR3 is TGTGCCGTGAAGACAGGGGGCAGGGGTACTGAAGCTTTCTTT.

The J gene is TRBJ2-3, the V gene TRBV11-1; D is undetermined. CDR3 length: 14 amino acids. V lost 5 bases and J 6 bases, leaving 15 bases between the germline ends. Germline CDR1 SGHAT, CDR2 FQDESV (reference sequence). CDR3 DNA sequence: TGTGCCAGCAGCCGTTCTAGAGGAGAGGATACGCAGTATTTT. This gives the protein CASSRSRGEDTQYF.